This T cell receptor beta chain was identified during a study of OX40 agonist ivuxolimab in advanced cancers. Points on this clone: Its specificity is not known.

Produced via immunoSEQ multiplex PCR; TCRdb's table is partial and in-frame only. The sample lists about 140,000 clones; 90% were seen once. There are 11 residues in the CDR3. V shed 0 bases and J shed 8 bases, with 1 base lying between them. Germline V gene sequence: CDR1 SEHNR, CDR2 FQNEAQ (reference sequence). Regarding the study as a whole: Partly responding patients at 0.1-3.0 mg/kg showed some of the smallest clonal expansion.

Source: CD4+ or CD8+ T cells sorted from blood, taken in a trial of the OX40 agonist ivuxolimab. The source is an adult with an advanced solid tumor such as melanoma, head and neck, liver or kidney cancer. This chain joins TRBV7-9 and TRBJ2-2; D is ambiguous. CDR3 sequence (DNA): TGTGCCAGCAGCTTAGCTGGGGAGCTGTTTTTT. Translated: CASSLAGELFF.